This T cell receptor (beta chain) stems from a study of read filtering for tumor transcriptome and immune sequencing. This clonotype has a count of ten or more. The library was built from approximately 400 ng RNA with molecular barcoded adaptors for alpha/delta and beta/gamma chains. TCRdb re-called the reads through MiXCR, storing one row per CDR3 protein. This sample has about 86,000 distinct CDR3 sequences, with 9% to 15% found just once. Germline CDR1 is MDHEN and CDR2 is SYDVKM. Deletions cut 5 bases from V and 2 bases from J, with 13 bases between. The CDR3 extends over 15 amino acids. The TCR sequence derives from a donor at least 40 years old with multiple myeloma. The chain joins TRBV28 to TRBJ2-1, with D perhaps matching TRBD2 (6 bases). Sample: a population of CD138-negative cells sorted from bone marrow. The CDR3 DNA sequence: TGTGCCAGCAGTCCCCGTGGAGGGCCCTACAATGAGCAGTTCTTC. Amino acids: CASSPRGGPYNEQFF.